The 31 T cell receptor beta chains below all came from one sample that was sequenced in a study of CD8 T cells in Susac syndrome. The authors reverse transcribed about 0.45 to 1 ug RNA with random hexamers. TCRdb analysed the immunoSEQ multiplex PCR reads with MiXCR anew, one entry per CDR3 protein. The sample shows some 450,000 distinct CDR3 sequences, approximately 85% of them seen only once. Sequencing was done on a sample of CD8+ T cells from PBMCs. The origin of the receptors is a human donor with multiple sclerosis.

The V call is TRBV10-3, the J call TRBJ1-2, with 9 bases that match TRBD1. The length of the CDR3 is 17 residues. Germline-derived CDR1 and CDR2 are ENHRY and SYGVKD. Losses at the gene ends were 2 bases for V and 7 bases for J; bases not matched to a gene: 14. The CDR3 here is CAISEGIRDRVSFGYTF. In nucleotides, the CDR3 is TGTGCCATCAGTGAGGGGATCCGGGACAGGGTTTCGTTTGGCTACACCTTC.

The rearrangement uses TRBV2 and TRBJ2-1; 8 bases fit TRBD2. CDR3 length equals 15 residues. V was clipped by 6 bases and J by 4 bases; unmatched bases: 8. Germline loops: CDR1 SNHLY, CDR2 FYNNEI. For the CDR3, the DNA is TGTGCCAGCAGGACGGGACTAGAGAATTACAATGAGCAGTTCTTC. This codes for CASRTGLENYNEQFF. Drawing the rest from reference TRBV2 and TRBJ2-1, the complete variable domain is EPEVTQTPSHQVTQMGQEVILRCVPISNHLYFYWYRQILGQKVEFLVSFYNNEISEKSEIFDDQFSVERPDGSNFTLKIRSTKLEDSAMYFCASRTGLENYNEQFFGPGTRLTVL.

V usage is TRBV29-1 and J usage is TRBJ1-2; D unresolved. There are 13 residues in the CDR3. V was trimmed by 2 bases and J by 6 bases, leaving 13 bases between them. The germline gives CDR1 SQVTM, CDR2 ANQGSEA. The CDR3 loop reads CSVELVGLDGYTF. The CDR3 bases are TGCAGCGTTGAACTCGTAGGGTTGGATGGCTACACCTTC.

The chain joins TRBV4-1 to TRBJ1-2; weak D call: TRBD1 (5 bases). The CDR3 length is 16 residues. Trimming took 0 bases from V and 4 from J, leaving 15 bases between them. The V gene's germline CDR1 is MGHRA and CDR2 YSYEKL. CDR3 bases: TGCGCCAGCAGCCAAGATCGGTCGGGGCGGACCTATGGCTACACCTTC. Residues: CASSQDRSGRTYGYTF.

V usage is TRBV5-1 and J usage is TRBJ1-1; weak D call: TRBD1 (6 bases). Germline assignment: CDR1 SGHRS and CDR2 YFSETQ. There are 16 residues in the CDR3. The V end was cut by 7 bases, the J end by 4 bases, with 23 bases between. CDR3 residues: CASQGTGDGPGTEAFF. CDR3 in DNA: TGCGCCAGCCAGGGGACGGGGGACGGACCGGGCACTGAAGCTTTCTTT.

This rearrangement joins TRBV5-1 to TRBJ2-7, with 14 bases fitting TRBD2. The CDR3 is 17 residues long. Trimming cost V 4 bases and J 1 base; bases outside gene matches: 7. Germline CDR1 SGHRS, CDR2 YFSETQ. The CDR3 nucleotides read TGCGCCAGCAGCAAAAAGGGACTAGCGGGGGATTCCTACGAGCAGTACTTC. The encoded protein is CASSKKGLAGDSYEQYF.

The chain couples TRBV28 to TRBJ2-7, with 12 bases that match TRBD1. The CDR3 is 16 amino acids. Trimming removed 6 bases from V and 0 bases from J; junction bases left unmatched: 6. Germline V gives CDR1 MDHEN, CDR2 SYDVKM. Written as DNA, the CDR3 is TGTGCCAGCAGACGGGACAGGGGGCGAAACTCCTACGAGCAGTACTTC. This translates into CASRRDRGRNSYEQYF.

The chain joins TRBV4-1 to TRBJ1-1, with D uncertain. This CDR3 is built from 15 residues. Looked up from germline, CDR1 is MGHRA and CDR2 is YSYEKL. Deletions cut 1 base from V and 5 bases from J, with 14 bases between. This CDR3 reads CASSQVTVMPTEAFF. The CDR3 DNA sequence: TGCGCCAGCAGCCAAGTAACAGTGATGCCGACTGAAGCTTTCTTT.

This rearrangement joins TRBV20-1 to TRBJ2-7; D possibly matches TRBD1 or TRBD2 (6 bases each). V lost 4 bases to trimming and J lost 3 bases, with 22 bases between them. Germline CDR1 DFQATT, CDR2 SNEGSKA (reference sequence). The CDR3 has 16 amino acids. CDR3 sequence reads: CSAIRAQGGGIYEQYF. The CDR3 nucleotides read TGCAGTGCTATTAGGGCACAGGGAGGAGGTATCTACGAGCAGTACTTC.

The gene calls are TRBV4-1 and TRBJ1-2; 9 bases map to TRBD1. CDR1 and CDR2 (germline): MGHRA, YSYEKL. Trimming cost V 3 bases and J 6 bases; bases outside gene matches: 11. The CDR3 runs to 16 residues. This CDR3 reads CASSQDRGSEANGYTF. DNA for the CDR3: TGCGCCAGCAGCCAGGACAGGGGAAGTGAGGCGAATGGCTACACCTTC.

The genes are TRBV4-1 and TRBJ2-3, with 8 bases matching TRBD2. Germline V CDR1 and CDR2: MGHRA, YSYEKL. V shed 1 base and J 5 bases; nucleotides not matched to a gene: 8. The length of the CDR3 is 16 residues. Here the CDR3 DNA reads TGCGCCAGCAGCCAAGCGGAAGCGGGAGTTGTAGATACGCAGTATTTT. Its translation is CASSQAEAGVVDTQYF.

The chain carries TRBV29-1 and TRBJ2-1, with 8 bases fitting TRBD2. Per germline, CDR1 SQVTM and CDR2 ANQGSEA. J lost 4 bases, V lost 4 bases, and 9 bases had no gene match. There are 15 residues in the CDR3. As DNA, the CDR3 is TGCAGCGTTGCTAAAACTAGCGGAACATACAATGAGCAGTTCTTC. This sequence encodes CSVAKTSGTYNEQFF.

The V call is TRBV4-2, the J call TRBJ2-3, with D perhaps TRBD2 (5 bases). The CDR3 spans 15 residues. In germline, CDR1 is LGHNA, CDR2 YNFKEQ. V gave up 3 bases and J gave up 4 bases, with 14 bases separating them. The CDR3 sequence is CASSHRQDSPDTQYF. The CDR3 region has the DNA TGTGCCAGCAGCCATCGCCAGGACTCACCAGATACGCAGTATTTT.

V usage is TRBV7-9 and J usage is TRBJ1-1, with D hard to call. The germline gives CDR1 SEHNR, CDR2 FQNEAQ (reference sequence). The CDR3 extends over 14 amino acids. With 3 bases removed from V and 0 bases from J, the gap between germline ends came to 8 bases. The CDR3 region has the DNA TGTGCCAGCAGCTTCCCGACGGTGAACACTGAAGCTTTCTTT. Translation: CASSFPTVNTEAFF.

The chain couples TRBV20-1 to TRBJ2-3; the D gene is possibly TRBD2 (5 bases). Germline CDR1 DFQATT, CDR2 SNEGSKA (reference sequence). The CDR3 length is 14 residues. V gave up 0 bases and J gave up 2 bases, with 9 bases separating them. In DNA form, the CDR3 reads TGCAGTGCTAGAGAAAAGCGGACCACAGATACGCAGTATTTT. It specifies CSAREKRTTDTQYF.

This rearrangement joins TRBV11-2 to TRBJ1-4, with D perhaps matching TRBD1 (6 bases). Germline assignment: CDR1 SGHAT and CDR2 FQNNGV. Trimming removed 1 base from V and 8 bases from J, with 11 bases in between. This CDR3 spans 14 amino acids. CDR3 loop: CASSLVGAREKLFF. The CDR3 nucleotides read TGTGCCAGCAGCTTAGTGGGGGCGCGGGAAAAACTGTTTTTT.

The chain is built from TRBV9 and TRBJ2-7, with 7 bases identical to TRBD1. Trimming cost V 0 bases and J 5 bases; bases outside gene matches: 5. The CDR3 is made up of 14 amino acids. Germline V CDR1 and CDR2: SGDLS, YYNGEE. CDR3 sequence: CASSVGDREHEQYF. The CDR3 DNA reads as TGTGCCAGCAGCGTAGGTGACAGGGAGCACGAGCAGTACTTC. The full variable domain, with the rest looked up from reference TRBV9 and TRBJ2-7, is DSGVTQTPKHLITATGQRVTLRCSPRSGDLSVYWYQQSLDQGLQFLIQYYNGEERAKGNILERFSAQQFPDLHSELNLSSLELGDSALYFCASSVGDREHEQYFGPGTRLTVT.

The genes are TRBV27 and TRBJ2-7; no clear D. The V end was cut by 0 bases, the J end by 0 bases, with 6 bases between. Germline values: CDR1 MNHEY, CDR2 SMNVEV (reference sequence). The CDR3 contains 14 residues. Here the CDR3 DNA reads TGTGCCAGCAGTTTATCTGGGAACTCCTACGAGCAGTACTTC. As protein: CASSLSGNSYEQYF.

The chain joins TRBV30 to TRBJ2-3; maybe TRBD1 (6 bases). This CDR3 is 15 amino acids long. The germline gives CDR1 GTSNPN, CDR2 SVGIG (reference sequence). Deletions cut 2 bases from V and 0 bases from J, with 12 bases between. The CDR3 DNA sequence: TGTGCCTGGAGTTGGACAGCCCAGAGCACAGATACGCAGTATTTT. Amino acid sequence: CAWSWTAQSTDTQYF. The full variable domain, with the rest looked up from reference TRBV30 and TRBJ2-3, is SQTIHQWPATLVQPVGSPLSLECTVEGTSNPNLYWYRQAAGRGLQLLFYSVGIGQISSEVPQNLSASRPQDRQFILSSKKLLLSDSGFYLCAWSWTAQSTDTQYFGPGTRLTVL.

The rearrangement links TRBV28 to TRBJ1-1; D not resolved. Trimming took 5 bases from V and 3 from J, leaving 7 bases between them. In germline, CDR1 is MDHEN, CDR2 SYDVKM. The CDR3 consists of 12 residues. The DNA for the CDR3 is TGTGCCAGCAGTCCTCTACACACTGAAGCTTTCTTT. Translating it yields CASSPLHTEAFF.

The V call is TRBV12-3 or TRBV12-4, the J call TRBJ1-1; D unclear. V was pared by 1 base and J by 6 bases, with 9 bases between. The CDR3 covers 13 residues. CDR3 nucleotide sequence: TGTGCCAGCAGTTTAGTAAAGGGCGCTGAAGCTTTCTTT. Its translation is CASSLVKGAEAFF.

The rearrangement joins TRBV29-1 to TRBJ1-1; D uncertain. Deletions cut 7 bases from V and 4 bases from J, with 13 bases between. The CDR3 extends over 12 amino acids. Germline CDR1 SQVTM, CDR2 ANQGSEA. The CDR3 DNA follows: TGCAGCGCCGTAGCGGGGAGCACTGAAGCTTTCTTT. Encoded protein: CSAVAGSTEAFF.

This clonotype was seen only once. CDR3 in amino acids: CASKGRAEAFF. CDR3 coding DNA: TGTGCCAGCAAGGGGAGGGCTGAAGCTTTCTTT. The chain is built from TRBV28 and TRBJ1-1; D is possibly TRBD1 (5 bases). There are 11 residues in the CDR3. Germline values: CDR1 MDHEN, CDR2 SYDVKM. The germline V and J ends were trimmed by 7 bases and 6 bases, with 9 bases remaining between them. The full variable domain, rest sourced from reference TRBV28 and TRBJ1-1, is DVKVTQSSRYLVKRTGEKVFLECVQDMDHENMFWYRQDPGLGLRLIYFSYDVKMKEKGDIPEGYSVSREKKERFSLILESASTNQTSMYLCASKGRAEAFFGQGTRLTVV.

The gene calls are TRBV29-1 and TRBJ2-3, with D perhaps given as TRBD1 or TRBD2 (5 bases each). The CDR3 sequence is 13 residues long. CDR1 and CDR2 (germline): SQVTM, ANQGSEA. Trimming took off 1 base at V and 4 bases at J, with 9 bases between the two ends. In nucleotides, the CDR3 is TGCAGCGTTGAAGTCCCGGGACCAGATACGCAGTATTTT. This gives the protein CSVEVPGPDTQYF.

The count of this clonotype is one. The chain links TRBV30 to TRBJ1-1; no reliable D call. The CDR3 runs 13 residues. The germline V gene encodes CDR1 GTSNPN and CDR2 SVGIG (reference sequence). The V and J ends lost 1 base and 5 bases respectively, with 11 bases between them. The CDR3 sequence: CAWSAARGTEAFF. DNA of the CDR3: TGTGCCTGGAGTGCGGCCCGAGGAACTGAAGCTTTCTTT.

The chain joins TRBV12-3 or TRBV12-4 to TRBJ2-5; TRBD1 is a possible D gene (6 bases). Trimming took 1 base from V and 4 from J, leaving 16 bases between them. The CDR3 covers 16 residues. The CDR3 nucleotides read TGTGCCAGCAGTTTAGAGGGTGGTGAAGGGGGAGAGACCCAGTACTTC. Protein: CASSLEGGEGGETQYF.

J is TRBJ2-1 and V is TRBV27; possible D gene TRBD2, 6 bases. Germline assignment: CDR1 MNHEY and CDR2 SMNVEV (reference sequence). Trimming shortened V by 7 bases and J by 5 bases, and 12 bases separated the two germline ends. This CDR3 has 13 amino acids. The DNA of the CDR3 is TGTGCCAGCACCGTTAGCGGCCACAATGAGCAGTTCTTC. Its translation is CASTVSGHNEQFF.

This chain uses TRBV6-5 with TRBJ1-1; D call uncertain. CDR3 length equals 13 residues. Per germline, CDR1 MNHEY and CDR2 SVGAGI. Trimming removed 4 bases at V and 1 base at J, with 7 bases between. The DNA of the CDR3 is TGTGCCAGCAGTTGGGCCGAGAACACTGAAGCTTTCTTT. Translation gives CASSWAENTEAFF.

The CDR3 region is CASTPGWRGSNTEAFF. DNA of the CDR3: TGTGCCAGCACCCCTGGGTGGAGGGGCTCGAACACTGAAGCTTTCTTT. The chain combines TRBV6-4 with TRBJ1-1; weak D call: TRBD1 (5 bases). Trimming pared 7 bases from V and 1 base from J, leaving 19 bases between. CDR3 length: 16 amino acids. CDR1 is MRHNA and CDR2 is SNTAGT in the germline V gene.

The chain has TRBV9 and TRBJ1-3, with D unresolved. Germline V lookup: CDR1 SGDLS, CDR2 YYNGEE. This CDR3 has 16 amino acids. The V end was cut by 0 bases, the J end by 0 bases, with 10 bases between. Here the CDR3 reads CASSVEDGYSGNTIYF. In nucleotides, the CDR3 is TGTGCCAGCAGCGTAGAAGACGGATACTCTGGAAACACCATATATTTT.

The table lists this clonotype with a count of one. The chain carries TRBV29-1 and TRBJ1-2, with unresolved D. The CDR3 totals 13 residues. Germline CDR1 is SQVTM and CDR2 is ANQGSEA. Trimming took 3 bases from V and 4 from J, leaving 12 bases between them. The CDR3 DNA is TGCAGCGTTGAGGCCGGGGATCGCTATGGCTACACCTTC. Translation: CSVEAGDRYGYTF.